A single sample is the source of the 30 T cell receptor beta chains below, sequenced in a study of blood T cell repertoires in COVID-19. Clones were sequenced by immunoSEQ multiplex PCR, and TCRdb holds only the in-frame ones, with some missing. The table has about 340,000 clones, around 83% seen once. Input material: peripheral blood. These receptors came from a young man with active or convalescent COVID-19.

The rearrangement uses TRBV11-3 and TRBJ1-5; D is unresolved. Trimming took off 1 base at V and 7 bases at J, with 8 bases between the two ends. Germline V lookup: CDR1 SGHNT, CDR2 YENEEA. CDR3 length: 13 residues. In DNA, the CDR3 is TGTGCCAGCAGCTTAGTATCGGGGCAGCCCCAGCATTTT. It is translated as CASSLVSGQPQHF.

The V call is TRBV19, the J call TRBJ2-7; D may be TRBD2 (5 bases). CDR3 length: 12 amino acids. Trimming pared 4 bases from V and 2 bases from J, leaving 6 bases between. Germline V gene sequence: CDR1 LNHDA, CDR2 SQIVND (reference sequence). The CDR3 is CASSNGAYEQYF. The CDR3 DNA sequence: TGTGCCAGTAGTAACGGGGCCTACGAGCAGTACTTC. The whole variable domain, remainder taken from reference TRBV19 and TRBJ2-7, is DGGITQSPKYLFRKEGQNVTLSCEQNLNHDAMYWYRQDPGQGLRLIYYSQIVNDFQKGDIAEGYSVSREKKESFPLTVTSAQKNPTAFYLCASSNGAYEQYFGPGTRLTVT.

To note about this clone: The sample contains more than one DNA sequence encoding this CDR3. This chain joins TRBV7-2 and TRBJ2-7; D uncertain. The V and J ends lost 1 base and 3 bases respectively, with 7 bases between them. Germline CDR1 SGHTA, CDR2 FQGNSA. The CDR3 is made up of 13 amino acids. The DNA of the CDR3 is TGTGCCAGCAGCTTAGGGAGAGTCTACGAGCAGTACTTC. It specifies CASSLGRVYEQYF.

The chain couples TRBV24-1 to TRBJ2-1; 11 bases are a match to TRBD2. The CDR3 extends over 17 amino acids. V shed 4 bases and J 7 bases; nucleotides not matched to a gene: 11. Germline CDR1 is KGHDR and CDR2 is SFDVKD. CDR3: CATSDRLAGPASNEQFF. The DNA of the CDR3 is TGTGCCACCAGTGACCGACTAGCGGGGCCGGCCAGTAATGAGCAGTTCTTC.

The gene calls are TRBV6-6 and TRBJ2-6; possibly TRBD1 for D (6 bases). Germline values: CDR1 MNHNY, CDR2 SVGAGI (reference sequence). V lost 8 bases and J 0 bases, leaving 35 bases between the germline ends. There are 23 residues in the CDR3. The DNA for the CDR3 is TGTGCCAGCGGCTACCCCCTTCGTCTAGAGAGCACAGGGCTGCGCTCTGGGGCCAACGTCCTGACTTTC. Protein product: CASGYPLRLESTGLRSGANVLTF.

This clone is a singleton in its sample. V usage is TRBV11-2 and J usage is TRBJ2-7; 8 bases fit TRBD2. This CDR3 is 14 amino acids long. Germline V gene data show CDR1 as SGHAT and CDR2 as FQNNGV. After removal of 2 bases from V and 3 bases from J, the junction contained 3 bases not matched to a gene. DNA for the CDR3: TGTGCCAGCAGCTTAAGCGGGAGCATCTACGAGCAGTACTTC. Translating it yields CASSLSGSIYEQYF.

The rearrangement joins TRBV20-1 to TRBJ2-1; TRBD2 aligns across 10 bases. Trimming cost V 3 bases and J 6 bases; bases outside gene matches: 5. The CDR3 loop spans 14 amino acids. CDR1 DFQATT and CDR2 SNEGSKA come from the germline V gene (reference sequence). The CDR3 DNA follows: TGCAGTGCTAGTTCACTAGCGGGAATCAATGAGCAGTTCTTC. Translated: CSASSLAGINEQFF.

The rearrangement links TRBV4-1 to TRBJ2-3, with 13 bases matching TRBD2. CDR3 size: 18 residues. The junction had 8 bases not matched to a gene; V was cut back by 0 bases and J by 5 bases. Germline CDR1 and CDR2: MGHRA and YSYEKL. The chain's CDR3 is CASSQEGGLAGRVDTQYF. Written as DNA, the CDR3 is TGCGCCAGCAGCCAAGAAGGGGGACTAGCGGGAAGGGTAGATACGCAGTATTTT.

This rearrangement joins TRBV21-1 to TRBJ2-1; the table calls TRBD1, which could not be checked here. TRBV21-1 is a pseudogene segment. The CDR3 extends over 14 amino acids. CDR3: CASSPTCCYNEQFF. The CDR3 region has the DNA TGTGCCAGCAGCCCCACATGCTGTTACAATGAGCAGTTCTTC.

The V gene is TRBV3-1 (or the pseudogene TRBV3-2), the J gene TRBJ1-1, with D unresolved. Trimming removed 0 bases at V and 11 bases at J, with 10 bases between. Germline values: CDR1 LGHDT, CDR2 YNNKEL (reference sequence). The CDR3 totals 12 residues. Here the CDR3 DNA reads TGTGCCAGCAGCCAAGACAACCTAGCGGCTTTCTTT. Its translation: CASSQDNLAAFF.

DNA for the CDR3: TGTGCCATCAGTGAGTCTGGCGGGGACCATCAGCCCCAGCATTTT. Translated: CAISESGGDHQPQHF. This rearrangement joins TRBV10-3 to TRBJ1-5; the D gene is possibly TRBD1 (5 bases). The length of the CDR3 is 15 residues. Germline V lookup: CDR1 ENHRY, CDR2 SYGVKD. The V and J ends lost 0 bases and 5 bases respectively, with 11 bases between them.

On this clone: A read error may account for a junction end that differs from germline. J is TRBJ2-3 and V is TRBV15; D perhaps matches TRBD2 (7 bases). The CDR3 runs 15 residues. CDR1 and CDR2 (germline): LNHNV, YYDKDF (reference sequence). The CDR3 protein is CATSMAGALTHTQYF. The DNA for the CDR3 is TGTGCCACCAGCATGGCGGGGGCCCTCACACATACGCAGTATTTT.

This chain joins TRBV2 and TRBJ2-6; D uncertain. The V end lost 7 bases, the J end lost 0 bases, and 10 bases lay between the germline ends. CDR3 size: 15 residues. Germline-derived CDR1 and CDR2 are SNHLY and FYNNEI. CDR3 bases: TGTGCCAGCACTGGCAGAATCTCTGGGGCCAACGTCCTGACTTTC. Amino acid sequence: CASTGRISGANVLTF.

In DNA form, the CDR3 reads TGTGCCAGCAGCGCACAGGGTACTGGAAACACCATATATTTT. Its translation: CASSAQGTGNTIYF. This chain links TRBV7-2 with TRBJ1-3, with D tentatively TRBD1 (6 bases). The germline V gene has CDR1 SGHTA and CDR2 FQGNSA. The CDR3 length is 14 residues. V dropped 5 bases and J dropped 2 bases, with 10 bases sitting between them.

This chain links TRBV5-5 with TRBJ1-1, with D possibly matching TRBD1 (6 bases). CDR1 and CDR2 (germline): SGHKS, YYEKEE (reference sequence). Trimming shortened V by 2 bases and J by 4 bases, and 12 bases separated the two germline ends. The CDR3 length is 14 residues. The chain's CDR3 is CASSFGTSSTEAFF. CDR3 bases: TGTGCCAGCAGCTTCGGGACATCGAGCACTGAAGCTTTCTTT. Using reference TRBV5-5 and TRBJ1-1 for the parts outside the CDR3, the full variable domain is DAGVTQSPTHLIKTRGQQVTLRCSPISGHKSVSWYQQVLGQGPQFIFQYYEKEERGRGNFPDRFSARQFPNYSSELNVNALLLGDSALYLCASSFGTSSTEAFFGQGTRLTVV.

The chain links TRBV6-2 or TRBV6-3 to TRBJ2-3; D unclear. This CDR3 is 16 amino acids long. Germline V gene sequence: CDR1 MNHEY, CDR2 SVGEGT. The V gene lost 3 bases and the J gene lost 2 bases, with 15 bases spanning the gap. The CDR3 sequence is CASSYSTTDATDTQYF. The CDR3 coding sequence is TGTGCCAGCAGTTATAGCACTACCGACGCCACAGATACGCAGTATTTT.

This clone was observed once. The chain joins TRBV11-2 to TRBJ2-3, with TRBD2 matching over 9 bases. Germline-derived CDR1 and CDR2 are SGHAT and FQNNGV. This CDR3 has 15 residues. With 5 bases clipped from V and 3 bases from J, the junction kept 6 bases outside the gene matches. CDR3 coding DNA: TGTGCCAGCAGCCCCGGGACTAGCATGACAGATACGCAGTATTTT. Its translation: CASSPGTSMTDTQYF.

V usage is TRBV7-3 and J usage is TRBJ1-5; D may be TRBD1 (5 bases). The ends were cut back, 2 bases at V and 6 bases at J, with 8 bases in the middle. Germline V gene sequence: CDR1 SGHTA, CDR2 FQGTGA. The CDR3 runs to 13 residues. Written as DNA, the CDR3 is TGTGCCAGCAGCTTAGCGGGGGGTCAGCCCCAGCATTTT. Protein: CASSLAGGQPQHF.

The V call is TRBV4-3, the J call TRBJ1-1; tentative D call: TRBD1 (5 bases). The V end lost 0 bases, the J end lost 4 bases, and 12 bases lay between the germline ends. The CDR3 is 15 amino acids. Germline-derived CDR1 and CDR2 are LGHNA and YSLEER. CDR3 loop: CASSQDRRGGTEAFF. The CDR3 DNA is TGCGCCAGCAGCCAAGATAGGAGGGGCGGCACTGAAGCTTTCTTT.

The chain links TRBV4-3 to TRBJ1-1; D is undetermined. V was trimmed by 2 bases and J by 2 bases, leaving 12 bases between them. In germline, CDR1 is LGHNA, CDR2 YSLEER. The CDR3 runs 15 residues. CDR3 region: CASSQYDGSNTEAFF. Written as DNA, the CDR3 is TGCGCCAGCAGCCAATACGACGGGTCAAACACTGAAGCTTTCTTT.

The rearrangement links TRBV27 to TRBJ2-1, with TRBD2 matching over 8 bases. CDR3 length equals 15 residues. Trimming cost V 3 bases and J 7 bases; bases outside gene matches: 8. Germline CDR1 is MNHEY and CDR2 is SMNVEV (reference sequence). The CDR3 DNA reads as TGTGCCAGCAGTTTCAAACTAGCGGCTTGGAATGAGCAGTTCTTC. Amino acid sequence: CASSFKLAAWNEQFF.

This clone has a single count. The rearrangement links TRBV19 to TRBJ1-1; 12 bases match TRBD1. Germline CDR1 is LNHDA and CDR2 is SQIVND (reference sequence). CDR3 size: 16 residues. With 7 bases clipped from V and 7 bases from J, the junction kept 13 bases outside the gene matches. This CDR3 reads CASNSFGGQGAIEAFF. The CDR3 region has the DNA TGTGCCAGTAATTCTTTTGGGGGACAGGGGGCTATTGAAGCTTTCTTT.

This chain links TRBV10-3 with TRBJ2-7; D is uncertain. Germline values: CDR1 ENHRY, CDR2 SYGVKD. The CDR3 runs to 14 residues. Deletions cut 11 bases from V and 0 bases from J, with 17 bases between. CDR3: CASSPDSTSYEQYF. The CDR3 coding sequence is TGTGCCTCCTCCCCCGATAGTACCTCCTACGAGCAGTACTTC.

The CDR3 DNA is TGTGCCAGCAGCTTAGGACTACAAGAGACCCAGTACTTC. Residues: CASSLGLQETQYF. This chain uses TRBV7-2 with TRBJ2-5; TRBD2 is a possible D gene (5 bases). Trimming left V 1 base short and J 2 bases short, with 5 bases between. This CDR3 comprises 13 residues. Germline CDR1 reads SGHTA; CDR2 reads FQGNSA. Full variable domain (rest looked up from reference TRBV7-2 and TRBJ2-5): GAGVSQSPSNKVTEKGKDVELRCDPISGHTALYWYRQSLGQGLEFLIYFQGNSAPDKSGLPSDRFSAERTGGSVSTLTIQRTQQEDSAVYLCASSLGLQETQYFGPGTRLLVL.

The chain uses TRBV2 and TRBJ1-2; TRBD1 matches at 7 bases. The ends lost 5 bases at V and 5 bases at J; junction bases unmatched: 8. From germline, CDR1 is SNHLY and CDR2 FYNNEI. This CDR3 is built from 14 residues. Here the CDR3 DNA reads TGTGCCAGCAGTAGTAGACAGGGTGATTATGGCTACACCTTC. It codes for CASSSRQGDYGYTF.

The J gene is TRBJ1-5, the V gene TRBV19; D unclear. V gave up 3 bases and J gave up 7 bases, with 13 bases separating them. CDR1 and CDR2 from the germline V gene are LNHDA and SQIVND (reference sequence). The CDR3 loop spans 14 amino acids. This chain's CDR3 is CASSIVEGGQPQHF. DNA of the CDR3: TGTGCCAGTAGTATCGTGGAGGGAGGCCAGCCCCAGCATTTT.

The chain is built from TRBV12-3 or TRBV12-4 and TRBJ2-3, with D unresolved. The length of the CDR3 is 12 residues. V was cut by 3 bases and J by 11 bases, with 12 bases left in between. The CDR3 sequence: CASSLPDFGQYF. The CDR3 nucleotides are TGTGCCAGCAGTTTGCCCGATTTCGGGCAGTATTTT.

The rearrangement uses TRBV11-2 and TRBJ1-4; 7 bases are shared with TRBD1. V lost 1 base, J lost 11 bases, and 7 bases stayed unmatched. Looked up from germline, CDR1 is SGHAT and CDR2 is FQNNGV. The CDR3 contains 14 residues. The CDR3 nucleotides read TGTGCCAGCAGCTTAGGACAGGGTGGCCGGAAACTGTTTTTT. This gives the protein CASSLGQGGRKLFF.

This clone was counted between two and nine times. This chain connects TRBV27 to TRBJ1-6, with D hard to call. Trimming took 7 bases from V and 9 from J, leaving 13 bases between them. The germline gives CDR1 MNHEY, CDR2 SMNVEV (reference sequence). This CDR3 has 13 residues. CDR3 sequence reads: CASKALGSSPLHF. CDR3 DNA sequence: TGTGCCAGCAAAGCCCTGGGGAGTTCACCCCTCCACTTT.

The CDR3 loop is CASSLRRLAQGQFF. For the CDR3, the DNA is TGTGCCAGCAGTTTACGTCGACTAGCGCAGGGGCAGTTCTTC. The chain employs TRBV28 and TRBJ2-1; 8 nucleotides align to TRBD2. The CDR3 loop spans 14 amino acids. V gave up 2 bases and J gave up 12 bases; unmatched junction bases: 9. CDR1 is MDHEN and CDR2 is SYDVKM in the germline V gene.